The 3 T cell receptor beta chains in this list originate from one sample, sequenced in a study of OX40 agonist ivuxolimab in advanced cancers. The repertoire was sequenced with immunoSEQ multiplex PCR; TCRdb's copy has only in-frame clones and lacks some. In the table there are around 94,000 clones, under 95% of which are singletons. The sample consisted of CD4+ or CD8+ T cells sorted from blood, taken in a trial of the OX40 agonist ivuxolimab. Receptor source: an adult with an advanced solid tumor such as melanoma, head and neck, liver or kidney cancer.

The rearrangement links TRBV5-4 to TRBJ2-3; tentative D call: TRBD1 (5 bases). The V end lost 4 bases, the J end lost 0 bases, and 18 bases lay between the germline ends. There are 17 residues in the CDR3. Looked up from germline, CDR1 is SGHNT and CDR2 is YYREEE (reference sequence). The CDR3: CASSIEPVGVSTDTQYF. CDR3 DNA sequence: TGTGCCAGCAGCATCGAGCCCGTAGGGGTTAGCACAGATACGCAGTATTTT.

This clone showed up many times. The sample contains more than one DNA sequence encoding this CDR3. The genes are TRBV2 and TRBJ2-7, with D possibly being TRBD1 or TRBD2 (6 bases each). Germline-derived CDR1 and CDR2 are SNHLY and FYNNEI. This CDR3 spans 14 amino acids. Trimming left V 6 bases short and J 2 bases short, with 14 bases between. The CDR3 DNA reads TGTGCCAGCAGGGAGGGGGGCAGGCCCTACGAGCAGTACTTC. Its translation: CASREGGRPYEQYF.

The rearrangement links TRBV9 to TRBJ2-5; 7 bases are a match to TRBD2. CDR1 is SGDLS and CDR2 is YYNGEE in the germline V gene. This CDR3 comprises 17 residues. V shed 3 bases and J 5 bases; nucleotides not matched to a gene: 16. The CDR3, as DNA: TGTGCCAGCAGCGGGTTTGGGGCGGGAGAAACGGCGGAGACCCAGTACTTC. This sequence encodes CASSGFGAGETAETQYF.